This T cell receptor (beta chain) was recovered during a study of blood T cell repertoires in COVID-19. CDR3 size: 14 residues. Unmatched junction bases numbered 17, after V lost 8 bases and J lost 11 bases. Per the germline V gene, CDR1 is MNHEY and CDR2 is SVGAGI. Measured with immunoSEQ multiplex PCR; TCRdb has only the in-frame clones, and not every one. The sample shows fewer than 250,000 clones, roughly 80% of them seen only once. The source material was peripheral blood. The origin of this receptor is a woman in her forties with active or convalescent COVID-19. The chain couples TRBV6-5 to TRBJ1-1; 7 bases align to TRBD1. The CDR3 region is CASSVSENEQGAFF. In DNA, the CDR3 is TGTGCCAGCTCAGTCAGTGAGAATGAACAGGGGGCTTTCTTT.